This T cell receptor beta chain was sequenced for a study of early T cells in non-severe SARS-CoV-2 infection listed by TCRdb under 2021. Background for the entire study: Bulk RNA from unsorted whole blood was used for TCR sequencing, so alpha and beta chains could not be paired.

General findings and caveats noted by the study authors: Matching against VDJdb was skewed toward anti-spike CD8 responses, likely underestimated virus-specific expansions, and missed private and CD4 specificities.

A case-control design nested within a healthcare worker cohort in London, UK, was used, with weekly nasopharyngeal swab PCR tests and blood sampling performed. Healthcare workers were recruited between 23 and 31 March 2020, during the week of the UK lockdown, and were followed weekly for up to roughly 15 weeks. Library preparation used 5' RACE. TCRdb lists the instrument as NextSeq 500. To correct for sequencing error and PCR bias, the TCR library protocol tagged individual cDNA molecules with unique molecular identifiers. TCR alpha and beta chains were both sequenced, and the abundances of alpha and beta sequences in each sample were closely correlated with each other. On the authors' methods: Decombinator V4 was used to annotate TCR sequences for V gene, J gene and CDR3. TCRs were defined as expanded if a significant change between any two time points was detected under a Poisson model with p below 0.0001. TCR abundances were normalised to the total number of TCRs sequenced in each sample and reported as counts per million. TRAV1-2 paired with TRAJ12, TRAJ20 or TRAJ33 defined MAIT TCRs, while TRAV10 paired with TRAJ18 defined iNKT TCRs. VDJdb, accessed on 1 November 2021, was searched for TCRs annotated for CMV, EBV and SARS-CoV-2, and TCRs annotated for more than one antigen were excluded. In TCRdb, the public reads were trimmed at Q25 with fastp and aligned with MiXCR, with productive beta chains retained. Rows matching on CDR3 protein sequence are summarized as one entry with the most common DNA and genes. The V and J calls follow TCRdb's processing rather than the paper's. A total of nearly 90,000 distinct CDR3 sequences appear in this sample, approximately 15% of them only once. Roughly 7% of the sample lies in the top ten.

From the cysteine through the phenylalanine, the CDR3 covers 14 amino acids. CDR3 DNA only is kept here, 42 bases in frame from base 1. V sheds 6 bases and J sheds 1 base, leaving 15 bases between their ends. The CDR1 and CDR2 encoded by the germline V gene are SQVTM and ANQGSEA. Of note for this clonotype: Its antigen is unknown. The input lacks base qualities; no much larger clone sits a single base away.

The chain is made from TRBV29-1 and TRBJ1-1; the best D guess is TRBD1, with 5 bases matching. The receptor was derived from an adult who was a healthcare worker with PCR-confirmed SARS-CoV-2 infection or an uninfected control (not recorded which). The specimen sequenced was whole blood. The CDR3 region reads CSVGPGQRNTEAFF. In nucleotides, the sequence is TGCAGCGTGGGGCCAGGACAAAGGAACACTGAAGCTTTCTTT.